The 14 T cell receptor beta chains in this list originate from one sample, sequenced in a study of blood T cell repertoires in COVID-19. The table came from immunoSEQ multiplex PCR; TCRdb's copy has only in-frame clones and leaves some out. The repertoire holds some 300,000 clones, 88% seen once, with about 1% in the top ten. Sequencing was done on a sample of PBMCs or T cells enriched from blood (not recorded which). These receptors originate from a woman aged 25 to 45 who had recovered from COVID-19.

This clone showed up just a few times. CDR3 nucleotide sequence: TGTGCCAGCAGTGAACGAAACAGGGGATACGGCTACACCTTC. Amino acid sequence: CASSERNRGYGYTF. V usage is TRBV6-1 and J usage is TRBJ1-2; TRBD1 agrees at 7 bases. This CDR3 is built from 14 residues. The junction had 8 bases not matched to a gene; V was cut back by 2 bases and J by 8 bases. Germline V gene data show CDR1 as MNHNS and CDR2 as SASEGT.

V gene TRBV6-5 combines with J gene TRBJ2-2; D is uncertain. Trimming took 11 bases from V and 6 from J, leaving 13 bases between them. The CDR3 loop spans 12 amino acids. CDR1 MNHEY and CDR2 SVGAGI come from the germline V gene. CDR3 protein: CAVLVSAGELFF. CDR3 nucleotides: TGTGCCGTTCTTGTATCCGCCGGGGAGCTGTTTTTT.

This clone is a singleton in its sample. The chain joins TRBV5-1 to TRBJ1-4; D gene unclear. The CDR3 has 14 amino acids. Trimming stripped 0 bases from V and 5 bases from J, with 8 bases between. Germline V gene data show CDR1 as SGHRS and CDR2 as YFSETQ. CDR3 amino acids: CASSLDGVNEKLFF. The CDR3 bases are TGCGCCAGCAGCTTGGACGGAGTAAATGAAAAACTGTTTTTT.

The rearrangement uses TRBV3-1 (or the pseudogene TRBV3-2) and TRBJ1-1, with unresolved D. V lost 1 base to trimming and J lost 11 bases, with 5 bases between them. This CDR3 has 10 residues. Germline loops: CDR1 LGHDT, CDR2 YNNKEL (reference sequence). CDR3 bases: TGTGCCAGCAGCCAAGCAACTGCTTTCTTT. Translating gives CASSQATAFF.

This clone was observed a single time. CDR3 in DNA: TGTGCCAGCAGCTTAACAGGGGGCAGCAATCAGCCCCAGCATTTT. It is translated as CASSLTGGSNQPQHF. The chain combines TRBV7-3 with TRBJ1-5; TRBD1 matches 7 bases. This CDR3 spans 15 amino acids. V dropped 0 bases and J dropped 1; count of bases not matched to a gene: 0. Per germline, CDR1 SGHTA and CDR2 FQGTGA.

The chain combines TRBV19 with TRBJ1-1, with TRBD1 identical over 9 bases. Trimming at V came to 5 bases and at J to 2 bases, leaving 6 bases not matched to a gene. CDR3 length: 15 amino acids. Germline assignment: CDR1 LNHDA and CDR2 SQIVND (reference sequence). Written as DNA, the CDR3 is TGTGCCAGTAGTTCGACAGGGGGTCCCAACACTGAAGCTTTCTTT. Its protein is CASSSTGGPNTEAFF.

The chain joins TRBV7-9 to TRBJ2-1; perhaps TRBD1 as D (5 bases). This CDR3 comprises 14 residues. Germline loops: CDR1 SEHNR, CDR2 FQNEAQ (reference sequence). Trimming shortened V by 1 base and J by 3 bases, and 7 bases separated the two germline ends. The CDR3 DNA follows: TGTGCCAGCAGCTTAGGACAGTACTACAATGAGCAGTTCTTC. This codes for CASSLGQYYNEQFF.

The chain is built from TRBV4-3 and TRBJ2-4; the match to TRBD2 covers 8 bases. CDR3 size: 17 residues. V shed 1 base, J shed 4 bases, and the junction held 9 bases outside the gene matches. Germline assignment: CDR1 LGHNA and CDR2 YSLEER. CDR3 coding DNA: TGCGCCAGCAGCCAAGGAAATAGCGGGGTCTCAAAAAACATTCAGTACTTC. It yields the protein CASSQGNSGVSKNIQYF.

The chain combines TRBV7-3 with TRBJ1-4, with 7 bases fitting TRBD1. V dropped 3 bases and J dropped 6; count of bases not matched to a gene: 16. Germline lookup yields CDR1 SGHTA and CDR2 FQGTGA. This CDR3 comprises 18 residues. CDR3 region: CASSLKGAITCSYEKLFF. Written as DNA, the CDR3 is TGTGCCAGCAGCTTGAAGGGGGCGATAACCTGTAGCTATGAAAAACTGTTTTTT.

V gene TRBV6-5 combines with J gene TRBJ1-1, with D possibly being TRBD1 (6 bases). This CDR3 is 16 amino acids long. Germline CDR1 reads MNHEY; CDR2 reads SVGAGI. Between the trimmed V and J ends, which lost 0 bases and 6 bases, there was a span of 17 bases. As DNA, the CDR3 is TGTGCCAGCAGTTACTCTTGGGGGCTGCCGGGCCCTGAAGCTTTCTTT. It yields the protein CASSYSWGLPGPEAFF.

This clone was seen a few times. This rearrangement joins TRBV7-9 to TRBJ1-2; 8 nucleotides align to TRBD1. CDR3 size: 14 residues. J lost 4 bases, V lost 5 bases, and 6 bases had no gene match. From germline, CDR1 is SEHNR and CDR2 FQNEAQ (reference sequence). CDR3 loop: CASSPTGTGYGYTF. As DNA, the CDR3 is TGTGCCAGCAGCCCCACCGGGACAGGCTATGGCTACACCTTC.

The chain is built from TRBV3-1 (or the pseudogene TRBV3-2) and TRBJ2-7, with D possibly TRBD1 on 6 matching bases. Germline V gene lookup returns CDR1 LGHDT and CDR2 YNNKEL (reference sequence). The V end lost 2 bases, the J end lost 4 bases, and 12 bases lay between the germline ends. CDR3 length: 14 amino acids. The CDR3 DNA follows: TGTGCCAGCAGCCAACCTGGGACACGGTACGAGCAGTACTTC. Amino acid sequence: CASSQPGTRYEQYF.

This sequence joins TRBV27 and TRBJ1-2; 9 nucleotides line up with TRBD1. The J segment lost 8 bases and the V segment lost 1 base, leaving 11 bases of the junction unmatched. The CDR3 has 16 amino acids. CDR1 and CDR2 (germline): MNHEY, SMNVEV (reference sequence). CDR3 sequence reads: CASSLFLPGQGSGYTF. Here the CDR3 DNA reads TGTGCCAGCAGTTTATTCCTGCCGGGACAGGGTAGCGGCTACACCTTC.

The V call is TRBV2, the J call TRBJ2-1, with TRBD2 matching over 11 bases. The germline gives CDR1 SNHLY, CDR2 FYNNEI. The CDR3 has 18 residues. The chain's CDR3 is CARAGGYSGRESYNEQFF. The DNA of the CDR3 is TGTGCGAGAGCAGGGGGTTATAGCGGGAGGGAGTCCTACAATGAGCAGTTCTTC.